This TCR beta chain was captured by sequencing in a study of spatial heterogeneity in lung cancer. Findings and caveats of the study: In blood, ubiquitous expanded tumor TCRs appeared more at resection than follow-up.

There are 14 residues in the CDR3. With V trimmed by 6 bases and J by 7 bases, 14 bases remained unmatched. Germline V gene data show CDR1 as SQVTM and CDR2 as ANQGSEA. Remarks on this clonotype: Its antigen remains unknown.

MiXCR, applied by TCRdb to the 5' RACE reads, yields one record per CDR3 protein. The sample consists of about 22,000 distinct CDR3 sequences, 4.5% to 5.5% of them appearing once. The time point was: sample taken at primary tumor resection. The sequence was collected from a male donor with early-stage non-small cell lung cancer. V and J are TRBV29-1 and TRBJ2-7, with 8 bases aligning to TRBD1. Material: PBMCs, obtained at surgery. CDR3 in DNA: TGCAGCGTCGGGGACAGGCTCGAAAATCGGGAGCAGTACTTC. The encoded protein is CSVGDRLENREQYF.